These T cell receptor beta chains were read from a single sample in a study of OX40 agonist ivuxolimab in advanced cancers. Using immunoSEQ multiplex PCR, the repertoire was profiled, and TCRdb retains in-frame clones only, with some absent. The table has 65,000 to 85,000 clones, over 70% seen once. The material sequenced was CD4+ or CD8+ T cells sorted from blood, taken in a trial of the OX40 agonist ivuxolimab. All receptors come from an adult with an advanced solid tumor such as melanoma, head and neck, liver or kidney cancer. CDR3s include the opening cysteine and the closing phenylalanine or tryptophan. The D gene is left open where the match is weak. Only some rows state a clone size, as once, few, many or a class for expanded clones.

j_gene	v_gene	abundance	d_gene	CDR3aa	CDR3nt
TRBJ2-6	TRBV7-2	-	TRBD2	CASSRLPAGGAGANVLTF	TGTGCCAGCAGCCGTCTTCCAGCGGGGGGGGCTGGGGCCAACGTCCTGACTTTC
TRBJ2-4	TRBV28	-	-	CASSRPQKTKNIQYF	TGTGCCAGCAGTCGCCCCCAGAAAACCAAAAACATTCAGTACTTC
TRBJ1-1	TRBV5-1	-	-	CASSLSGLNTEAFF	TGCGCCAGCAGCCTGTCAGGGCTGAACACTGAAGCTTTCTTT
TRBJ2-2	TRBV4-1	-	TRBD1	CASSQDAAGGAGELFF	TGCGCCAGCAGCCAAGATGCGGCAGGGGGTGCCGGGGAGCTGTTTTTT
TRBJ2-7	TRBV6-1	few	-	CASLEWGARYEQYF	TGTGCCAGCCTGGAGTGGGGGGCTCGTTACGAGCAGTACTTC
TRBJ1-1	TRBV6-5	-	-	CASSYAGGAATTEAFF	TGTGCCAGCAGTTATGCTGGAGGGGCAGCCACCACTGAAGCTTTCTTT
TRBJ1-5	TRBV5-1	-	-	CASSIRPWSGNQPQHF	TGCGCCAGCAGCATACGACCGTGGTCAGGGAATCAGCCCCAGCATTTT
TRBJ2-7	TRBV30	-	TRBD2	CAWSPWGLGSYEQYF	TGTGCCTGGAGTCCATGGGGACTAGGCTCCTACGAGCAGTACTTC
TRBJ1-1	TRBV4-3	-	-	CASSQDTPNTEAFF	TGCGCCAGCAGCCAAGATACACCGAACACTGAAGCTTTCTTT
TRBJ1-6	TRBV28	-	TRBD1	CASSNRDRPNSPLHF	TGTGCCAGCAGTAACCGGGACAGGCCCAATTCACCCCTCCACTTT
TRBJ1-1	TRBV29-1	few	-	CSVPRGFLNTEAFF	TGCAGCGTTCCGAGGGGCTTCTTGAACACTGAAGCTTTCTTT
TRBJ2-2	TRBV11-2	-	-	CASSLDARRNTGELFF	TGTGCCAGCAGCTTAGATGCCCGGCGTAACACCGGGGAGCTGTTTTTT
TRBJ1-1	TRBV7-9	-	-	CASSPKYPKNTEAFF	TGTGCCAGCAGCCCGAAATACCCTAAGAACACTGAAGCTTTCTTT
TRBJ1-1	TRBV28	-	TRBD1	CASSLAKTGSTEAFF	TGTGCCAGCAGTTTAGCCAAGACAGGGAGCACTGAAGCTTTCTTT
TRBJ1-1	TRBV10-3	-	-	CAISKGAPRPEAFF	TGTGCCATCAGTAAGGGAGCTCCTAGACCTGAAGCTTTCTTT
TRBJ1-1	TRBV28	-	-	CASSLYGEPEAFF	TGTGCCAGCAGTTTATATGGGGAACCTGAAGCTTTCTTT
TRBJ1-1	TRBV5-1	once	TRBD1	CASSSPGGTGFTEAFF	TGCGCCAGCAGCTCGCCTGGTGGGACAGGGTTCACTGAAGCTTTCTTT
TRBJ2-7	TRBV7-3	-	-	CASSLKTGTVSGEQYF	TGTGCCAGCAGCTTAAAGACCGGGACGGTCTCCGGGGAGCAGTACTTC
TRBJ1-2	TRBV6-5	-	-	CASSRSLANYGYTF	TGTGCCAGCAGTCGGTCGTTAGCTAACTATGGCTACACCTTC
TRBJ1-1	TRBV7-9	-	-	CASSLPGGGTEAFF	TGTGCCAGCAGCTTACCGGGAGGCGGCACTGAAGCTTTCTTT
TRBJ1-5	TRBV6-1	-	-	CASSEGTVRQQPQHF	TGTGCCAGCAGTGAAGGGACAGTAAGGCAGCAGCCCCAGCATTTT
TRBJ1-1	TRBV6-6	-	-	CASVFEAGMLSEAFF	TGTGCCAGCGTGTTTGAGGCAGGGATGTTAAGTGAAGCTTTCTTT
TRBJ1-1	TRBV18	-	TRBD1	CASSLTGDEAFF	TGTGCCAGCTCACTAACAGGGGACGAAGCTTTCTTT
TRBJ1-1	TRBV7-9	few	-	CASSQGGGGGTEAFF	TGTGCCAGCAGCCAAGGAGGAGGGGGAGGCACTGAAGCTTTCTTT
TRBJ1-1	TRBV11-2	-	-	CASSFLTSNTEAFF	TGTGCCAGCAGCTTTCTCACCTCGAACACTGAAGCTTTCTTT
TRBJ2-1	TRBV18	-	-	CASSPGGNYNEQFF	TGTGCCAGCTCCCCCGGCGGAAACTACAATGAGCAGTTCTTC
TRBJ1-5	TRBV6-1	few	-	CASSEAGGSGQPQHF	TGTGCCAGCAGTGAAGCGGGTGGGTCCGGTCAGCCCCAGCATTTT
TRBJ2-5	TRBV29-1	-	-	CSVTKVGLGSKETQYF	TGCAGCGTAACAAAAGTCGGACTCGGTTCTAAAGAGACCCAGTACTTC
TRBJ2-1	TRBV6-1	-	-	CASSPRALGEQFF	TGTGCCAGCAGTCCACGGGCATTAGGTGAGCAGTTCTTC
TRBJ1-4	TRBV19	-	TRBD1	CASSTRQGRNEKLFF	TGTGCCAGTAGTACCAGACAGGGGCGGAATGAAAAACTGTTTTTT
TRBJ1-1	TRBV14	-	-	CATSPNLNTEAFF	TGTGCCACCTCTCCTAACCTGAACACTGAAGCTTTCTTT
TRBJ2-5	TRBV7-9	-	-	CASSLRGAGETQYF	TGTGCCAGCAGCTTAAGGGGCGCCGGAGAGACCCAGTACTTC
TRBJ1-2	TRBV9	once	-	CASSQDVRNYGYTF	TGTGCCAGCAGCCAAGACGTCCGGAACTATGGCTACACCTTC
TRBJ2-7	TRBV6-5	-	-	CASSYRQADYEQYF	TGTGCCAGCAGTTACCGACAGGCAGACTACGAGCAGTACTTC
TRBJ1-5	TRBV5-8	-	-	CASSLSSLEKYRNQPQHF	TGTGCCAGCAGCTTGTCCAGTCTCGAGAAGTACAGGAATCAGCCCCAGCATTTT
TRBJ2-1	TRBV7-9	-	TRBD2	CASSLVASGANEQFF	TGTGCCAGCAGCTTAGTGGCTAGCGGGGCCAATGAGCAGTTCTTC
TRBJ2-7	TRBV27	once	TRBD2	CASSLFGTSGYEQYF	TGTGCCAGCAGTTTGTTCGGGACTAGCGGTTACGAGCAGTACTTC
TRBJ2-5	TRBV7-3	-	-	CASSLSGETQYF	TGTGCCAGCAGCTTATCTGGGGAGACCCAGTACTTC
TRBJ2-7	TRBV27	-	TRBD2	CASSPTSGGSYEQYF	TGTGCCAGCAGTCCTACTAGCGGGGGATCCTACGAGCAGTACTTC
TRBJ2-2	TRBV4-3	few	TRBD2	CASSQGTSGGAGGELFF	TGCGCCAGCAGCCAGGGAACTAGCGGGGGGGCCGGCGGGGAGCTGTTTTTT
TRBJ2-2	TRBV29-1	-	-	CSAAAPNTGELFF	TGCAGCGCAGCAGCACCTAACACCGGGGAGCTGTTTTTT
TRBJ1-5	TRBV7-2	-	-	CASSFRFLNQPQHF	TGTGCCAGCAGCTTCCGGTTCCTCAATCAGCCCCAGCATTTT
TRBJ1-5	TRBV28	-	TRBD1	CASKGTGGRQPQHF	TGTGCCAGCAAGGGGACAGGGGGGAGACAGCCCCAGCATTTT
TRBJ2-1	TRBV30	-	TRBD2	CALAVSSSYNEQFF	TGTGCCCTAGCGGTCTCGAGCTCCTACAATGAGCAGTTCTTC
TRBJ1-1	TRBV12-5	-	-	CASGPDLNTEAFF	TGTGCTAGTGGTCCCGACTTGAACACTGAAGCTTTCTTT
TRBJ1-5	TRBV7-9	-	-	CASSLGQSGQPQHF	TGTGCCAGCAGCTTAGGGCAGTCAGGTCAGCCCCAGCATTTT
TRBJ2-2	TRBV7-9	-	TRBD1	CASSPTWTGNTGELFF	TGTGCCAGCAGCCCTACCTGGACAGGAAACACCGGGGAGCTGTTTTTT
TRBJ1-2	TRBV28	-	-	CASRPGTLYGYTF	TGTGCCAGCAGACCCGGGACCCTCTATGGCTACACCTTC
TRBJ1-1	TRBV27	-	TRBD1	CASSPRTGGLNTEAFF	TGTGCCAGCAGTCCGCGGACAGGGGGTTTGAACACTGAAGCTTTCTTT